A single sample gave rise to the 10 T cell receptor beta chains below, sequenced in a study of blood T cell repertoires in COVID-19. The protocol was immunoSEQ multiplex PCR, while the TCRdb copy is restricted to in-frame clones and leaves out a portion. The sample carries approximately 130,000 clones, 70% to 90% recorded once. What was sequenced was peripheral blood. The receptors derive from a man over 45 with acute or convalescent COVID-19.

This chain links TRBV11-3 with TRBJ2-5; 8 bases align to TRBD1. V was clipped by 2 bases and J by 0 bases; unmatched bases: 8. The germline gives CDR1 SGHNT, CDR2 YENEEA. The CDR3 spans 17 residues. The CDR3 region has the DNA TGTGCCAGCAGCTTATCCAGGGGGCTGTTAAACCAAGAGACCCAGTACTTC. As protein: CASSLSRGLLNQETQYF.

The rearrangement uses TRBV9 and TRBJ1-6; 7 bases are shared with TRBD1. This CDR3 is 14 amino acids long. The ends lost 3 bases at V and 10 bases at J; junction bases unmatched: 7. Germline assignment: CDR1 SGDLS and CDR2 YYNGEE. In DNA form, the CDR3 reads TGTGCCAGCAGCGCCGCTGACAGGGTATCACCCCTCCACTTT. Translating gives CASSAADRVSPLHF. The whole variable domain, remainder taken from reference TRBV9 and TRBJ1-6, is DSGVTQTPKHLITATGQRVTLRCSPRSGDLSVYWYQQSLDQGLQFLIQYYNGEERAKGNILERFSAQQFPDLHSELNLSSLELGDSALYFCASSAADRVSPLHFGNGTRLTVT.

CDR3 sequence: CASSAEQGRNEKLFF. As DNA, the CDR3 is TGTGCCAGCAGCGCGGAACAGGGTAGGAATGAAAAACTGTTTTTT. This chain joins TRBV9 and TRBJ1-4, with D possibly matching TRBD1 (6 bases). The CDR3 spans 15 residues. Germline V gives CDR1 SGDLS, CDR2 YYNGEE. V was pared by 3 bases and J by 5 bases, with 14 bases between.

The J gene is TRBJ2-7, the V gene TRBV4-1; 9 bases are a match to TRBD1. Trimming at V came to 2 bases and at J to 4 bases, leaving 3 bases not matched to a gene. Germline values: CDR1 MGHRA, CDR2 YSYEKL. The CDR3 runs to 14 residues. Written as DNA, the CDR3 is TGCGCCAGCAGCCAAACAGGGGGCCCTTACGAGCAGTACTTC. It encodes CASSQTGGPYEQYF.

This clone occurred once. The rearrangement joins TRBV18 to TRBJ1-3; D is perhaps TRBD1 (6 bases). The CDR3 sequence is 15 residues long. The V end was cut by 6 bases, the J end by 1 base, with 13 bases between. Germline values: CDR1 KGHSH, CDR2 LQKENI. Here the CDR3 reads CASSPLTGSGNTIYF. In DNA, the CDR3 is TGTGCCAGCTCTCCCCTCACAGGGTCTGGAAACACCATATATTTT.

This clone appeared a few times. V and J are TRBV7-8 and TRBJ1-5; 7 positions agree with TRBD1. Germline V gene sequence: CDR1 SGHVS, CDR2 FQNEAQ. J gave up 2 bases and V 4 bases, and 5 bases lay outside the gene matches. This CDR3 is 15 amino acids long. The CDR3 DNA reads as TGTGCCAGCAGCTCCAGGGGGATTGGCAATCAGCCCCAGCATTTT. Its translation is CASSSRGIGNQPQHF.

A single count supports this clone. This chain connects TRBV18 to TRBJ2-7, with TRBD2 matching 12 bases. V was pared by 3 bases and J by 7 bases, with 10 bases of the junction left unmatched. Germline V gene data show CDR1 as KGHSH and CDR2 as LQKENI. This CDR3 is 16 amino acids long. Here the CDR3 DNA reads TGTGCCAGCTCACCGGGATCCGGGACTAGCGGGCGGGAGCAGTACTTC. This translates into CASSPGSGTSGREQYF. Variable domain in full (rest from reference TRBV18 and TRBJ2-7): NAGVMQNPRHLVRRRGQEARLRCSPMKGHSHVYWYRQLPEEGLKFMVYLQKENIIDESGMPKERFSAEFPKEGPSILRIQQVVRGDSAAYFCASSPGSGTSGREQYFGPGTRLTVT.

The chain has TRBV5-8 and TRBJ1-2, with D possibly being TRBD1 (5 bases). The V and J ends lost 6 bases and 3 bases respectively, with 21 bases between them. The CDR3 loop spans 16 amino acids. Germline assignment: CDR1 SGHTS and CDR2 YDEGEE. CDR3 in amino acids: CASNPLGTPRYYGYTF. The DNA for the CDR3 is TGTGCCAGCAACCCCTTGGGGACTCCGAGATACTATGGCTACACCTTC.

The chain joins TRBV7-2 to TRBJ2-7; the match to TRBD1 covers 9 bases. The CDR3 is made up of 15 amino acids. CDR1 is SGHTA and CDR2 is FQGNSA in the germline V gene. V shed 5 bases and J 6 bases; nucleotides not matched to a gene: 11. The CDR3 DNA reads TGTGCCAGCAGCCCATCCGGGACAGGGTATACCGAGCAGTACTTC. It is translated as CASSPSGTGYTEQYF.

The rearrangement joins TRBV11-2 to TRBJ2-1; 10 nucleotides agree with TRBD2. J gave up 6 bases and V 6 bases, and 5 bases lay outside the gene matches. This CDR3 has 14 residues. The germline V gene has CDR1 SGHAT and CDR2 FQNNGV. Written as DNA, the CDR3 is TGTGCCAGCAGACCTGTAGCGGGAGGCAATGAGCAGTTCTTC. It encodes CASRPVAGGNEQFF.